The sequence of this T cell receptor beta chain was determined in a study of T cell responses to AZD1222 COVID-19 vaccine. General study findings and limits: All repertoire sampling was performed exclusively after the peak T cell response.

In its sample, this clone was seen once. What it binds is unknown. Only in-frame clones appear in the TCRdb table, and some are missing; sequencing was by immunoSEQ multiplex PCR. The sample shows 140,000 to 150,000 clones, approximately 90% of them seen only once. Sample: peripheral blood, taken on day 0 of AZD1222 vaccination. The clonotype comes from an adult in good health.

The CDR3 DNA sequence: TGTGCCTCCCAGGGACTAGCCGCTTACGAGCAGTACTTC. It yields the protein CASQGLAAYEQYF. This chain links TRBV30 with TRBJ2-7, with 9 bases fitting TRBD2. The CDR3 has 13 amino acids. J was trimmed by 4 bases and V by 7 bases; bases with no gene match: 8. Germline V gene lookup returns CDR1 GTSNPN and CDR2 SVGIG (reference sequence).